This T cell receptor (beta chain) is from a study of T cells in Graves' hyperthyroidism and ophthalmopathy. Trimming removed 0 bases from V and 4 bases from J, with 9 bases in between. CDR1 is SGDLS and CDR2 is YYNGEE in the germline V gene. This CDR3 has 14 amino acids. Researchers amplified the TCR beta CDR3 regions from RNA transcripts. RT-PCR in the first round (using the HTBI primer set) targeted the TCR CDR3. Each CDR3 protein is one row after TCRdb ran MiXCR on the multiplex PCR reads. The table records roughly 650,000 distinct CDR3 sequences, 16% of them present only once. This sequence joins TRBV9 and TRBJ2-3, with D possibly being TRBD2 (5 bases). The sequence was obtained from a woman in her 40s with Graves' ophthalmopathy. Sequencing input: blood. The CDR3 is CASSVAGNSDTQYF. CDR3 in DNA: TGTGCCAGCAGCGTAGCGGGGAACTCAGATACGCAGTATTTT.